This is a list of T cell receptor beta chains from one sample in a study of shared clonotypes between healthy human individuals. Sequencing used immunoSEQ multiplex PCR; TCRdb keeps in-frame clones, though not all of them. The profile shows hundreds of thousands of clones, around 77% of them singletons. The sample consisted of PBMCs. These TCRs come from a woman aged 40-49 years in good health. Some clones in this sample may be carry-over from other donors' samples. The CDR3 runs from the conserved cysteine through the conserved F or W. The order of the fields is V gene, clone size, J gene, D gene, CDR3 DNA, CDR3 protein. The D gene is left open where the match is weak. The size field is filled for only some rows; it gives once, few, many or a size class.

TRBV4-3,.,TRBJ2-2,.,TGCGCCAGCAGCCAAGGTTCGGGCTCCGGGGAGCTGTTTTTT,CASSQGSGSGELFF
TRBV5-4,.,TRBJ1-2,TRBD1,TGTGCCAGCAGTCCACAGGGGAACTATGGCTACACCTTC,CASSPQGNYGYTF
TRBV5-8,.,TRBJ1-2,.,TGTGCCAGCAGCTTGGTTTCGAAAATAGGGCCGACTAACTATGGCTACACCTTC,CASSLVSKIGPTNYGYTF
TRBV29-1,.,TRBJ1-2,TRBD1,TGCAGCGTCGACAGGGGCTATGGCTACACCTTC,CSVDRGYGYTF
TRBV4-2,few,TRBJ1-1,TRBD1,TGTGCCAGCAGCCAGGCCGGGACAGGGGGCACTGAAGCTTTCTTT,CASSQAGTGGTEAFF
TRBV5-4,.,TRBJ1-2,.,TGTGCCAGCAGCACGTCCCAGAACTATGGCTACACCTTC,CASSTSQNYGYTF
TRBV6-5,.,TRBJ2-2,.,TGTGCCAGCAGTCTAGCGAACACCGGGGAGCTGTTTTTT,CASSLANTGELFF
TRBV28,.,TRBJ2-7,.,TGTGCCAGCAGGGCGGACCCGGGCGAGCAGTACTTC,CASRADPGEQYF
TRBV5-1,.,TRBJ2-2,TRBD2,TGCGCCAGCAGCTCCGGGACTAGCGGGAGGTCGGGCACCGGGGAGCTGTTTTTT,CASSSGTSGRSGTGELFF
TRBV6-5,.,TRBJ1-2,TRBD1,TGTGCCAGCAGTTACGCTAGGACAGGGCTCTATGGCTACACCTTC,CASSYARTGLYGYTF
TRBV9,.,TRBJ2-3,TRBD1,TGTGCCAGCAGCGGACGGACAGGCGGAGGCACAGATACGCAGTATTTT,CASSGRTGGGTDTQYF
TRBV5-1,.,TRBJ1-2,.,TGCGCCAGCAGCTTGGAGGGGACGGCTAACTATGGCTACACCTTC,CASSLEGTANYGYTF
TRBV4-3,.,TRBJ2-2,.,TGCGCCAGCAGCCAAGAAGAGACCGGGGAGCTGTTTTTT,CASSQEETGELFF
TRBV5-1,.,TRBJ2-1,TRBD1,TGCGCCAGCAGCGCAGGGGGAGGGACAGGGAGTTTCGATGAGCAGTTCTTC,CASSAGGGTGSFDEQFF
TRBV7-7,.,TRBJ2-5,.,TGTGCTAGCAGCTTAGATGTTGGGGAGACCCAGTACTTC,CASSLDVGETQYF
TRBV7-9,few,TRBJ2-3,TRBD2,TGTGCCAGCAGCTTACCGGGGGGGTCAGATACGCAGTATTTT,CASSLPGGSDTQYF
TRBV7-3,once,TRBJ2-3,.,TGTGCCAGCAGCTTAACAGGGGGGAGGCTAAATACGCAGTATTTT,CASSLTGGRLNTQYF